The 24 T cell receptor beta chains given below trace back to one sample, sequenced in a study of identical twins. Using its own MiXCR run on the 5' RACE reads, TCRdb lists one record per CDR3 protein. The sample has hundreds of thousands of distinct CDR3 sequences, 15% to 20% seen once. These data were also reused for a study on T cells expressing NK-cell markers.

Sequenced material: PBMCs. The receptors derive from a woman between 18 and 30 years old in good health.

Turning to this clonotype: One end of the junction does not line up with germline, which may come from a read error. The chain employs TRBV12-3 or TRBV12-4 and TRBJ2-1; TRBD2 agrees at 7 bases. CDR3 size: 16 residues. As DNA, the CDR3 is TGTGCCAGCAGCCCCGAGGGAGGGACCTCCGACAATGAGCAGTTCTTC. It codes for CASSPEGGTSDNEQFF.

The V call is TRBV7-7, the J call TRBJ2-1; D gene ambiguous. CDR1 is SSHAT and CDR2 is FNYEAQ in the germline V gene (reference sequence). Deletions cut 2 bases from V and 6 bases from J, with 8 bases between. CDR3 length: 13 amino acids. CDR3 protein: CASSLPKSNEQFF. CDR3 bases: TGTGCCAGCAGCTTACCTAAGTCCAATGAGCAGTTCTTC.

The chain recombines TRBV12-3 or TRBV12-4 with TRBJ1-1; D is ambiguous. The CDR3 has 14 residues. V was clipped by 6 bases and J by 1 base, with 12 bases between them. This CDR3 is CASSPLAGNTEAFF. The CDR3 nucleotides are TGTGCCAGCAGCCCCCTGGCAGGGAACACTGAAGCTTTCTTT.

Only a few counts were recorded for this clonotype. This chain connects TRBV4-3 to TRBJ2-3, with D perhaps TRBD1 (7 bases). This CDR3 has 14 amino acids. Germline values: CDR1 LGHNA, CDR2 YSLEER. Trimming stripped 0 bases from V and 9 bases from J, with 13 bases between. For the CDR3, the DNA is TGCGCCAGCAGCCAAGACAGGGGGGCCGCAACGCAGTATTTT. Protein product: CASSQDRGAATQYF.

The genes are TRBV5-1 and TRBJ2-6; D is unresolved. V dropped 5 bases and J dropped 4 bases, with 19 bases sitting between them. The CDR3 consists of 17 residues. CDR1 and CDR2 (germline): SGHRS, YFSETQ. The CDR3 reads CASSEATPASGANVLTF. The CDR3 bases are TGCGCCAGCAGTGAAGCGACGCCAGCATCGGGGGCCAACGTCCTGACTTTC.

In this sample, this clonotype turned up a few times. The rearrangement joins TRBV20-1 to TRBJ2-7; TRBD2 agrees at 8 bases. The CDR3 has 14 residues. Germline V gene data show CDR1 as DFQATT and CDR2 as SNEGSKA (reference sequence). The trim removed 4 bases at V and 2 bases at J, leaving 7 bases unmatched. The CDR3 loop reads CSAMSSGGPYEQYF. The CDR3 DNA sequence: TGCAGTGCTATGTCGAGCGGGGGTCCCTACGAGCAGTACTTC.

This clonotype was detected only a few times. The chain links TRBV9 to TRBJ2-5, with TRBD1 matching over 7 bases. Germline V gives CDR1 SGDLS, CDR2 YYNGEE. Trimming cost V 4 bases and J 5 bases; bases outside gene matches: 8. The CDR3 is 14 residues long. CDR3 sequence: CASSSRQGAETQYF. The CDR3 DNA is TGTGCCAGCAGCTCTCGACAGGGCGCCGAGACCCAGTACTTC.

This clonotype has ten or more counts. The chain joins TRBV20-1 to TRBJ2-1; 7 bases align to TRBD1. V was pared by 6 bases and J by 1 base, with 6 bases of the junction left unmatched. This CDR3 region has 14 residues. CDR1 and CDR2 (germline): DFQATT, SNEGSKA (reference sequence). CDR3: CSATGQKSYNEQFF. CDR3 DNA: TGCAGTGCCACGGGACAGAAATCCTACAATGAGCAGTTCTTC.

The V and J genes are TRBV10-3 and TRBJ1-5; D is unresolved. Germline CDR1 ENHRY, CDR2 SYGVKD. V lost 3 bases to trimming and J lost 7 bases, with 7 bases between them. The CDR3 spans 12 residues. CDR3 residues: CAISENRQPQHF. Here the CDR3 DNA reads TGTGCCATCAGTGAAAATAGGCAGCCCCAGCATTTT.

This clonotype was counted only a few times. V and J are TRBV20-1 and TRBJ2-7; 9 positions match TRBD1. CDR3 length: 15 amino acids. Trimming removed 6 bases from V and 5 bases from J; junction bases left unmatched: 14. Per the germline V gene, CDR1 is DFQATT and CDR2 is SNEGSKA (reference sequence). CDR3 protein: CSAPRSGTGINEQYF. DNA for the CDR3: TGCAGTGCCCCAAGGAGCGGGACAGGGATCAACGAGCAGTACTTC.

The chain employs TRBV6-1 and TRBJ2-1, with D maybe TRBD2 (7 bases). This CDR3 is built from 14 residues. V dropped 8 bases and J dropped 1 base, with 12 bases sitting between them. Germline V CDR1 and CDR2: MNHNS, SASEGT. The chain's CDR3 is CASGGALSYNEQFF. The CDR3 DNA sequence: TGTGCCAGCGGGGGGGCCCTTTCCTACAATGAGCAGTTCTTC.

This chain uses TRBV7-6 with TRBJ2-1; 14 positions match TRBD2. The V gene's germline CDR1 is SGHVS and CDR2 FNYEAQ. Trimming cost V 5 bases and J 7 bases; bases outside gene matches: 10. This CDR3 spans 17 amino acids. This CDR3 is CASSLTPGTSGRNEQFF. In nucleotides, the CDR3 is TGTGCCAGCAGCCTAACTCCCGGGACTAGCGGGAGAAATGAGCAGTTCTTC.

The V gene is TRBV20-1, the J gene TRBJ2-7, with 10 bases lining up with TRBD1. The germline V gene has CDR1 DFQATT and CDR2 SNEGSKA (reference sequence). Trimming at V came to 0 bases and at J to 3 bases, leaving 5 bases not matched to a gene. The CDR3 is 15 amino acids. Here the CDR3 DNA reads TGCAGTGCTAGAGACTCCGGGACAGGGGTCTACGAGCAGTACTTC. It translates to CSARDSGTGVYEQYF.

This clonotype turned up a few times. V gene TRBV15 combines with J gene TRBJ2-1, with TRBD1 identical over 9 bases. CDR3 length: 15 residues. The V gene's germline CDR1 is LNHNV and CDR2 YYDKDF (reference sequence). V dropped 7 bases and J dropped 8; count of bases not matched to a gene: 12. CDR3 nucleotides: TGTGCCACCACCTCAGGGACAGGGAATCGAGATGAGCAGTTCTTC. Its protein product is CATTSGTGNRDEQFF.

This clonotype was observed a handful of times. V gene TRBV14 combines with J gene TRBJ2-3, with 9 bases matching TRBD1. The CDR3 runs to 18 residues. V dropped 4 bases and J dropped 4; count of bases not matched to a gene: 15. CDR1 SGHDN and CDR2 FVKESK come from the germline V gene. The CDR3 reads CASSLHSPPGQGPDTQYF. CDR3 nucleotides: TGTGCCAGCAGCCTCCATTCCCCTCCGGGACAGGGCCCAGATACGCAGTATTTT.

This clonotype came up a few times. The CDR3: CATSPSLGDRADYGYTF. DNA for the CDR3: TGTGCCACCAGCCCATCCCTGGGGGACAGGGCTGACTATGGCTACACCTTC. The gene calls are TRBV15 and TRBJ1-2; TRBD1 matches 9 bases. The J segment lost 3 bases and the V segment lost 5 bases, leaving 13 bases of the junction unmatched. Germline V CDR1 and CDR2: LNHNV, YYDKDF (reference sequence). The length of the CDR3 is 17 residues.

The chain joins TRBV29-1 to TRBJ1-2; D gene uncertain. Trimming removed 4 bases at V and 9 bases at J, with 12 bases between. The CDR3 length is 11 residues. The germline V gene encodes CDR1 SQVTM and CDR2 ANQGSEA. The DNA for the CDR3 is TGCAGCGTTGTGAGCGCTAATAGCTACACCTTC. It yields the protein CSVVSANSYTF.

This clonotype was counted a few times. The chain uses TRBV9 and TRBJ2-7; D unresolved. The CDR3 is made up of 14 amino acids. V shed 2 bases and J shed 2 bases, with 11 bases lying between them. CDR1 is SGDLS and CDR2 is YYNGEE in the germline V gene. This CDR3 is CASSVRQAPYEQYF. The CDR3 nucleotides read TGTGCCAGCAGCGTTAGACAAGCCCCCTACGAGCAGTACTTC.

The rearrangement joins TRBV4-2 to TRBJ1-2; a possible D gene is TRBD1 (6 bases). V was cut by 0 bases and J by 5 bases, with 7 bases left in between. Per the germline V gene, CDR1 is LGHNA and CDR2 is YNFKEQ. CDR3 length equals 13 residues. The chain's CDR3 is CASSQEQGYGYTF. The CDR3 DNA reads TGTGCCAGCAGCCAAGAACAGGGTTATGGCTACACCTTC.

Worth noting for this clonotype: A read error may be the cause here, since a much bigger clone is one base away. The rearrangement links TRBV6-5 to TRBJ2-7; no definite D call. This CDR3 spans 14 amino acids. Germline-derived CDR1 and CDR2 are MNHEY and SVGAGI. The V end lost 0 bases, the J end lost 2 bases, and 8 bases lay between the germline ends. CDR3 sequence: CASSYSLGTYEQYF. The DNA for the CDR3 is TGTGCCAGCAGTTACTCGTTGGGGACCTACGAGCAGTACTTC.

The rearrangement links TRBV20-1 to TRBJ2-7, with D maybe TRBD2 (6 bases). The CDR3 runs to 13 residues. V was trimmed by 3 bases and J by 7 bases, leaving 16 bases between them. Germline V gene sequence: CDR1 DFQATT, CDR2 SNEGSKA (reference sequence). The CDR3 nucleotides are TGCAGTGCTAGTGTAGCGGTTGGTAGGGAGCAGTACTTC. This codes for CSASVAVGREQYF.

This clonotype was counted a few times. The chain links TRBV20-1 to TRBJ2-7; D perhaps matches TRBD1 (6 bases). The germline V gene has CDR1 DFQATT and CDR2 SNEGSKA (reference sequence). Trimming stripped 4 bases from V and 2 bases from J, with 12 bases between. This CDR3 has 13 amino acids. In nucleotides, the CDR3 is TGCAGTGCTAAAGACAGGATCCCCTACGAGCAGTACTTC. It codes for CSAKDRIPYEQYF.

Details on this clonotype: Germline is not matched at one junction end, which may reflect a read error. The chain has TRBV10-3 and TRBJ1-2; 7 bases agree with TRBD1. The CDR3 is made up of 12 amino acids. CDR1 ENHRY and CDR2 SYGVKD come from the germline V gene. The CDR3 nucleotides read TGTGCCATCAGTGAGCTGGGGACAGAGGTTCGCTTC. It yields the protein CAISELGTEVRF.

This clonotype was found a few times. This chain connects TRBV20-1 to TRBJ2-7; possible D gene TRBD2, 5 bases. This CDR3 is 14 amino acids long. The germline V and J ends were trimmed by 0 bases and 6 bases, with 15 bases remaining between them. Germline-derived CDR1 and CDR2 are DFQATT and SNEGSKA (reference sequence). The CDR3 region is CSARDRSLGSEQYF. The CDR3 bases are TGCAGTGCTAGAGATCGTAGCCTGGGGAGCGAGCAGTACTTC.